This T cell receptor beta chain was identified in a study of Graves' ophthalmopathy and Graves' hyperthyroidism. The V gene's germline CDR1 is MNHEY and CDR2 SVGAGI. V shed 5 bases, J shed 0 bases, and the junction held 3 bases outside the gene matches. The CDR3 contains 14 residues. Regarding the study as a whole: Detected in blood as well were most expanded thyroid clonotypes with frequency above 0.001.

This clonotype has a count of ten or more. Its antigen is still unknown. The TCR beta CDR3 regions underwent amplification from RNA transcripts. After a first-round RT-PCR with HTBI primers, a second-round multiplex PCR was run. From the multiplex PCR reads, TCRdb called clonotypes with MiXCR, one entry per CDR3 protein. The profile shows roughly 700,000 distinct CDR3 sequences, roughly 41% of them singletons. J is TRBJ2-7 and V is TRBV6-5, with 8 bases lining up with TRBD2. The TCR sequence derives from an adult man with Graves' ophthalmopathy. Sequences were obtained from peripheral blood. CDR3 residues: CASSISGTSYEQYF. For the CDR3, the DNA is TGTGCCAGCAGTATTAGCGGGACCTCCTACGAGCAGTACTTC.